These 18 T cell receptor beta chains originate from one sample sequenced in a study of cytomegalovirus exposure and HLA in healthy donors. PCR employed 60 Vbeta and 13 Jbeta primers. Sequencing used immunoSEQ multiplex PCR; TCRdb keeps in-frame clones, though not all of them. In total, the table holds some 72,000 clones. The specimen sequenced was PBMCs. These receptors originate from a man under 40 in good health and CMV-seronegative.

The chain couples TRBV18 to TRBJ1-2, with a weak D call TRBD1 (5 bases). CDR1 and CDR2 from the germline V gene are KGHSH and LQKENI. The CDR3 consists of 14 residues. V was shortened by 3 bases and J by 1 base, with 9 bases between the two germline ends. CDR3 amino acids: CASSPGLVNYGYTF. Written as DNA, the CDR3 is TGTGCCAGCTCACCGGGACTCGTTAACTATGGCTACACCTTC.

The rearrangement joins TRBV7-3 to TRBJ2-7; the D gene is possibly TRBD1 (6 bases). The CDR3 has 15 residues. The V end lost 1 base, the J end lost 1 base, and 11 bases lay between the germline ends. The germline gives CDR1 SGHTA, CDR2 FQGTGA. DNA of the CDR3: TGTGCCAGCAGCTTAAGGGCAGGGGAATCCTACGAGCAGTACTTC. Amino acids: CASSLRAGESYEQYF. Looking up the rest from reference TRBV7-3 and TRBJ2-7 gives the full variable domain: GAGVSQTPSNKVTEKGKYVELRCDPISGHTALYWYRQSLGQGPEFLIYFQGTGAADDSGLPNDRFFAVRPEGSVSTLKIQRTERGDSAVYLCASSLRAGESYEQYFGPGTRLTVT.

The chain has TRBV12-5 and TRBJ2-7, with TRBD2 matching 14 bases. The germline V gene encodes CDR1 LGHNT and CDR2 FRNRAP. The V gene end was trimmed by 4 bases and the J gene end by 4 bases; junction bases not matched to a gene: 3. The CDR3 loop spans 15 amino acids. The DNA of the CDR3 is TGTGCTAGTGGTTCGGGACTAGCGGGAGTGTACGAGCAGTACTTC. The encoded protein is CASGSGLAGVYEQYF. Full variable domain (rest looked up from reference TRBV12-5 and TRBJ2-7): DARVTQTPRHKVTEMGQEVTMRCQPILGHNTVFWYRQTMMQGLELLAYFRNRAPLDDSGMPKDRFSAEMPDATLATLKIQPSEPRDSAVYFCASGSGLAGVYEQYFGPGTRLTVT.

The V call is TRBV5-1, the J call TRBJ1-5; no clear D gene. V was shortened by 0 bases and J by 1 base, with 11 bases between the two germline ends. The CDR3 sequence is 16 residues long. Germline CDR1 SGHRS, CDR2 YFSETQ. The CDR3 DNA reads TGCGCCAGCAGCTTGGGGTCGGCAGGCAGCAATCAGCCCCAGCATTTT. Encoded protein: CASSLGSAGSNQPQHF.

In regard to this clone: The final CDR3 position lacks the conserved phenylalanine or tryptophan, pointing to a likely read error. The DNA is omitted, as the CDR3 cannot be located on it reliably, and the CDR3 follows TCRdb's listing. The V and J genes are TRBV20-1 and TRBJ2-7; the table's D call of TRBD2 was not tested on the DNA. The CDR3 is made up of 10 amino acids, end residues included. Germline CDR1 is DFQATT and CDR2 is SNEGSKA (reference sequence). CDR3 protein: CSAQTSGRTL.

This sequence joins TRBV5-1 and TRBJ1-6; D unclear. Per the germline V gene, CDR1 is SGHRS and CDR2 is YFSETQ. V lost 2 bases and J lost 7, with 13 bases in between. There are 15 residues in the CDR3. CDR3 in DNA: TGCGCCAGCAGCTTAGGACCTCCGGGGAATTCACCCCTCCACTTT. Its translation is CASSLGPPGNSPLHF.

CDR3 loop: CSSGVSNTQYF. The CDR3 DNA is TGCAGCTCAGGGGTGTCGAATACGCAGTATTTT. The chain has TRBV29-1 and TRBJ2-3, with a tentative D call TRBD1 (6 bases). From germline, CDR1 is SQVTM and CDR2 ANQGSEA. The V end was cut by 8 bases, the J end by 7 bases, with 13 bases between. The CDR3 is 11 residues long.

V gene TRBV5-1 combines with J gene TRBJ2-2; possibly TRBD1 for D (5 bases). Trimming pared 0 bases from V and 0 bases from J, leaving 9 bases between. Germline V lookup: CDR1 SGHRS, CDR2 YFSETQ. The CDR3 consists of 16 residues. The CDR3 loop is CASSLVGVSNTGELFF. The CDR3 DNA reads TGCGCCAGCAGCTTGGTAGGGGTTTCGAACACCGGGGAGCTGTTTTTT.

V gene TRBV7-2 combines with J gene TRBJ1-2; 8 nucleotides match TRBD1. The CDR3 loop spans 13 amino acids. Germline loops: CDR1 SGHTA, CDR2 FQGNSA. With 5 bases clipped from V and 4 bases from J, the junction kept 3 bases outside the gene matches. CDR3 sequence (DNA): TGTGCCAGCAGCGAGGGACAGGCCTATGGCTACACCTTC. Protein product: CASSEGQAYGYTF.

This sequence joins TRBV4-2 and TRBJ2-5; D is perhaps TRBD2 (5 bases). The CDR3 runs to 15 residues. CDR1 is LGHNA and CDR2 is YNFKEQ in the germline V gene. V shed 1 base and J shed 1 base, with 10 bases lying between them. The CDR3 DNA sequence: TGTGCCAGCAGCCAAGTGCCAGGAGGCCAAGAGACCCAGTACTTC. Encoded protein: CASSQVPGGQETQYF.

The chain employs TRBV4-3 and TRBJ2-5, with TRBD2 matching over 7 bases. After removal of 0 bases from V and 3 bases from J, the junction contained 4 bases not matched to a gene. CDR1 is LGHNA and CDR2 is YSLEER in the germline V gene. The CDR3 extends over 15 amino acids. Written as DNA, the CDR3 is TGCGCCAGCAGCCAAGATTGGACTAGTAAAGAGACCCAGTACTTC. Translating it yields CASSQDWTSKETQYF.

The rearrangement uses TRBV29-1 and TRBJ2-3, with D perhaps TRBD2 (5 bases). Germline loops: CDR1 SQVTM, CDR2 ANQGSEA. This CDR3 has 13 amino acids. With 3 bases removed from V and 4 bases from J, the gap between germline ends came to 11 bases. The CDR3 coding sequence is TGCAGCGTTGACGAGGGTAACGCAGATACGCAGTATTTT. Translation gives CSVDEGNADTQYF.

The chain joins TRBV7-9 to TRBJ2-5, with TRBD1 identical over 7 bases. The germline CDR1 and CDR2 sequences are SEHNR and FQNEAQ (reference sequence). This CDR3 has 13 amino acids. Unmatched junction bases numbered 1, after V lost 5 bases and J lost 1 base. The CDR3 nucleotides are TGTGCCAGCAGCCGACAGGGCCAAGAGACCCAGTACTTC. Translated, it gives CASSRQGQETQYF.

This chain uses TRBV9 with TRBJ2-7; tentatively, D is TRBD1 (6 bases). Germline CDR1 is SGDLS and CDR2 is YYNGEE. The CDR3 is 14 residues long. V was pared by 3 bases and J by 4 bases, with 14 bases between. The CDR3 DNA sequence: TGTGCCAGCAGCGCCGGGACAAACTTATACGAGCAGTACTTC. Its protein product is CASSAGTNLYEQYF.

The chain has TRBV9 and TRBJ1-2; D is uncertain. Germline CDR1 and CDR2: SGDLS and YYNGEE. The CDR3 length is 13 residues. The germline V and J ends were trimmed by 1 base and 7 bases, with 11 bases remaining between them. CDR3: CASSVSEGGGYTF. Written as DNA, the CDR3 is TGTGCCAGCAGCGTATCGGAGGGAGGTGGCTACACCTTC.

The chain uses TRBV7-8 and TRBJ2-7; D call uncertain. Deletions cut 1 base from V and 2 bases from J, with 6 bases between. CDR3 length equals 13 residues. The V gene's germline CDR1 is SGHVS and CDR2 FQNEAQ. The CDR3 region has the DNA TGTGCCAGCAGCTTAGACAGACCCTACGAGCAGTACTTC. Protein product: CASSLDRPYEQYF.

J is TRBJ1-6 and V is TRBV5-1; 9 positions match TRBD1. The junction had 6 bases not matched to a gene; V was cut back by 5 bases and J by 9 bases. The CDR3 contains 14 residues. Germline V gene lookup returns CDR1 SGHRS and CDR2 YFSETQ. The chain's CDR3 is CASSWDREISPLHF. The CDR3 nucleotides are TGCGCCAGCAGTTGGGACAGGGAAATTTCACCCCTCCACTTT. The full variable domain, completed using reference TRBV5-1 and TRBJ1-6, is KAGVTQTPRYLIKTRGQQVTLSCSPISGHRSVSWYQQTPGQGLQFLFEYFSETQRNKGNFPGRFSGRQFSNSRSEMNVSTLELGDSALYLCASSWDREISPLHFGNGTRLTVT.

V usage is TRBV29-1 and J usage is TRBJ2-6; D remains unclear. CDR3 length equals 13 residues. Germline CDR1 and CDR2: SQVTM and ANQGSEA. V lost 5 bases to trimming and J lost 0 bases, with 5 bases between them. The CDR3 DNA is TGCAGCGTTCACATCTCTGGGGCCAACGTCCTGACTTTC. Its protein product is CSVHISGANVLTF.